This T cell receptor (beta chain) stems from a study of blood T cell repertoires in COVID-19. Cohorts were determined from participant-reported clinical history. Original analysis: Amplification of reference gene primers provided the estimated nucleated cell counts. Profiling relied on immunoSEQ multiplex PCR, and the TCRdb table lists in-frame clones only, not all of them. V and J calls and clone size are copied from that table; D and trimming were computed from the DNA. The sample yields approximately 220,000 clones, approximately 90% seen once. This clone appeared a single time. This receptor was obtained from a woman in her twenties or thirties who had recovered from COVID-19. The material sequenced was PBMCs or T cells enriched from blood (not recorded which).

CDR3 in amino acids: CASSFSSQNTEAFF. In nucleotides, the CDR3 is TGTGCCAGCAGCTTTAGCAGTCAGAACACTGAAGCTTTCTTT. The chain is built from TRBV5-5 and TRBJ1-1, with D hard to call. Germline V lookup: CDR1 SGHKS, CDR2 YYEKEE (reference sequence). Trimming took 2 bases from V and 1 from J, leaving 9 bases between them. The CDR3 has 14 residues.